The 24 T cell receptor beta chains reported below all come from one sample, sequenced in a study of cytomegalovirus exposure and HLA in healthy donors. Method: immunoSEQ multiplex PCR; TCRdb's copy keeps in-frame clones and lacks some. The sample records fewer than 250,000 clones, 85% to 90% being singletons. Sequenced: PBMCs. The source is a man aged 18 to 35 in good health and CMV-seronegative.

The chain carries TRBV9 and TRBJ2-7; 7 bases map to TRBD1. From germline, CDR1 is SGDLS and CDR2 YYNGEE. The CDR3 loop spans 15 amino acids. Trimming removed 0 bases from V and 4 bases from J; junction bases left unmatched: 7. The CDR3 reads CASSVGQGEYYEQYF. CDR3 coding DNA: TGTGCCAGCAGCGTAGGACAGGGAGAGTATTACGAGCAGTACTTC.

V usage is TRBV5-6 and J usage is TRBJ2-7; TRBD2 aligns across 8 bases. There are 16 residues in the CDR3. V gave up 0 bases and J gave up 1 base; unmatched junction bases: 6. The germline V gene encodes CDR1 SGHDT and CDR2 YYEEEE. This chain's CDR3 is CASSLGLGLGSYEQYF. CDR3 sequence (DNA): TGTGCCAGCAGCTTGGGGCTGGGACTAGGGTCCTACGAGCAGTACTTC.

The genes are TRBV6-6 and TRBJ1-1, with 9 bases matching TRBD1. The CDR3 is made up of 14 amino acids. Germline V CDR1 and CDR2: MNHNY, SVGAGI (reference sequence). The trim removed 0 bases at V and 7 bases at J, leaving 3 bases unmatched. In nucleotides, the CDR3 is TGTGCCAGCAGTTACTCACAGGGGGCGTTTGAAGCTTTCTTT. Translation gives CASSYSQGAFEAFF.

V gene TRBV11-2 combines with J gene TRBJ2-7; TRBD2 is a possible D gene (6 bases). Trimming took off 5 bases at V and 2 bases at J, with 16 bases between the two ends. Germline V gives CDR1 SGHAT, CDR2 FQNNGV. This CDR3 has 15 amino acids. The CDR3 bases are TGTGCCAGCAGCCATCTGCGGGACTTAACCTACGAGCAGTACTTC. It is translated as CASSHLRDLTYEQYF.

CDR3 sequence reads: CASSQVPLAGGETQYF. CDR3 in DNA: TGTGCCAGCAGCCAAGTCCCTCTAGCGGGAGGAGAGACCCAGTACTTC. The rearrangement links TRBV4-2 to TRBJ2-5; TRBD2 matches at 11 bases. Germline V gene data show CDR1 as LGHNA and CDR2 as YNFKEQ. The CDR3 is 16 residues long. V dropped 1 base and J dropped 4; count of bases not matched to a gene: 5.

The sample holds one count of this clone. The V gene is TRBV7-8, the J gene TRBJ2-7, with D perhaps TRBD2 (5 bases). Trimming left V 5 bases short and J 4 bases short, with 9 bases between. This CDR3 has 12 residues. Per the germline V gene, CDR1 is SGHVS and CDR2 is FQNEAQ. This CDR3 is CASSIPGYEQYF. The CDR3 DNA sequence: TGTGCCAGCAGCATACCGGGGTACGAGCAGTACTTC.

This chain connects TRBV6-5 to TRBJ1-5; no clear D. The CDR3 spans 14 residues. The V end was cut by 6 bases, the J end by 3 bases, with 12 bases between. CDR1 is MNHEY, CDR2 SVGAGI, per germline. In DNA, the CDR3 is TGTGCCAGCAGCCCCCTGAGTTTCAATCAGCCCCAGCATTTT. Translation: CASSPLSFNQPQHF.

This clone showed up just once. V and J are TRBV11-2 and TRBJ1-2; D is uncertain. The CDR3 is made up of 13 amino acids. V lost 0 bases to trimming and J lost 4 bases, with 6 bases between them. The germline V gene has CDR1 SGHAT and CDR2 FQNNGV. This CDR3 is CASSLEATYGYTF. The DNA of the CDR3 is TGTGCCAGCAGCTTAGAAGCTACCTATGGCTACACCTTC.

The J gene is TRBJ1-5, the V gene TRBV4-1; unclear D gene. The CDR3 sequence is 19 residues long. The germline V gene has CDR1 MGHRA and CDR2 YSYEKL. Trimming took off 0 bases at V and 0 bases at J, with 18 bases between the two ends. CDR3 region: CASSQDFNSFPYSNQPQHF. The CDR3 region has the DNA TGCGCCAGCAGCCAAGATTTTAACAGTTTTCCCTATAGCAATCAGCCCCAGCATTTT.

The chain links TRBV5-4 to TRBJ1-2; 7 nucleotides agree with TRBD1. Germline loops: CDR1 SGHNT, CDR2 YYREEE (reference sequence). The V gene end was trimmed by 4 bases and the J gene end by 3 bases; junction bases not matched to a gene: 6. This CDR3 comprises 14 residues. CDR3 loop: CASSQGEDYYGYTF. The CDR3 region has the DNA TGTGCCAGCAGCCAGGGGGAAGATTACTATGGCTACACCTTC.

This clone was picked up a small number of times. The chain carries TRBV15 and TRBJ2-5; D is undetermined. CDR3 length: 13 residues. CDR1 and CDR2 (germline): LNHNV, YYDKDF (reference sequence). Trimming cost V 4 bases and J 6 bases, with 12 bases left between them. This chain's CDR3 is CATSTRGVQTQYF. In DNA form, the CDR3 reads TGTGCCACCAGCACCCGCGGCGTGCAGACCCAGTACTTC. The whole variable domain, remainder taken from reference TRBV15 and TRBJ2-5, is DAMVIQNPRYQVTQFGKPVTLSCSQTLNHNVMYWYQQKSSQAPKLLFHYYDKDFNNEADTPDNFQSRRPNTSFCFLDIRSPGLGDTAMYLCATSTRGVQTQYFGPGTRLLVL.

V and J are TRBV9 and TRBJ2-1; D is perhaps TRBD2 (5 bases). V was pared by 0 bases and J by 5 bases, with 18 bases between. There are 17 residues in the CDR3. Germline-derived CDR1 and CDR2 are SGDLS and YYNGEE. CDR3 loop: CASSVAPSGSGNNEQFF. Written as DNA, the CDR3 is TGTGCCAGCAGCGTAGCTCCCTCGGGATCCGGTAACAATGAGCAGTTCTTC.

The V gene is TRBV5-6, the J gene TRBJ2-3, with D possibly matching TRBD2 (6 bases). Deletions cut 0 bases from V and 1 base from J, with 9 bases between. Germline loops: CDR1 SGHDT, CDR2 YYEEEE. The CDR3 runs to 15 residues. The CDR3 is CASSLGQRGTDTQYF. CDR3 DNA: TGTGCCAGCAGCTTGGGTCAGCGGGGCACAGATACGCAGTATTTT.

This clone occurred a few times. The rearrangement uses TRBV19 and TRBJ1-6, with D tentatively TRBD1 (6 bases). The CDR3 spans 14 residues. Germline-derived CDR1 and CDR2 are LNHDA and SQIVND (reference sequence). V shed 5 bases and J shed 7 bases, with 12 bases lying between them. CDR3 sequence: CASSQGTGNSPLHF. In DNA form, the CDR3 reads TGTGCCAGTAGTCAGGGGACGGGCAATTCACCCCTCCACTTT.

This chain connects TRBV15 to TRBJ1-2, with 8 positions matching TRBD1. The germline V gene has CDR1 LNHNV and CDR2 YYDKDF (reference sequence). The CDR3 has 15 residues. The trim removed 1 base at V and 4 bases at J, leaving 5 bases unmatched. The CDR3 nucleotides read TGTGCCACCAGCAGAGGCCAGGGGGCTCTCTATGGCTACACCTTC. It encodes CATSRGQGALYGYTF.

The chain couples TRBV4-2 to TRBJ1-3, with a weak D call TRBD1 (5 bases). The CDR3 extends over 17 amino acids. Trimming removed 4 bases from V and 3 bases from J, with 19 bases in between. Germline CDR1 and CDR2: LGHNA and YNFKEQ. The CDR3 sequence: CASSRALAGGSGNTIYF. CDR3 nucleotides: TGTGCCAGCAGCCGCGCTTTGGCGGGGGGGAGTGGAAACACCATATATTTT.

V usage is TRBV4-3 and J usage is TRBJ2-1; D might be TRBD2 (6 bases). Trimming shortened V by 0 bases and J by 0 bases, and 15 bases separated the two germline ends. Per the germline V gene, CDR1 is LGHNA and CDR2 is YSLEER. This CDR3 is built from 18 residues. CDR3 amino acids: CASSQESGRGSSYNEQFF. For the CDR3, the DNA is TGCGCCAGCAGCCAAGAGTCGGGTCGGGGGAGCTCCTACAATGAGCAGTTCTTC.

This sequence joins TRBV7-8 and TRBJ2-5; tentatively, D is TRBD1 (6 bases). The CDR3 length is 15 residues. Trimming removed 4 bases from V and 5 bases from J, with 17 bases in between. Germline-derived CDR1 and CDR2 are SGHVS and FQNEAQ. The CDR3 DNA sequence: TGTGCCAGCAGCTCAAGGGGTCAGGGGATGGAGACCCAGTACTTC. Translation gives CASSSRGQGMETQYF.

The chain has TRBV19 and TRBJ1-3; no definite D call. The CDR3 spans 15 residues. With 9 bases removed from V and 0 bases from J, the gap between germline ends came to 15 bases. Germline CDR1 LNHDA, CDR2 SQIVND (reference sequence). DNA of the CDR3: TGTGCCAGCGCAATACTGACAATCTCTGGAAACACCATATATTTT. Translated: CASAILTISGNTIYF.

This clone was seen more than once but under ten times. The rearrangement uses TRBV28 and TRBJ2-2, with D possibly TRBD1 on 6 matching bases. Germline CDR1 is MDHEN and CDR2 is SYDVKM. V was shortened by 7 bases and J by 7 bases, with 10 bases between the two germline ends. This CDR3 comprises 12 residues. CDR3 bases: TGTGCCAGCATGGCAGGGGTCGGGGAGCTGTTTTTT. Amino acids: CASMAGVGELFF.

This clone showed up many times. The CDR3 nucleotides are TGTGCCAGCGGATATGGACTATGGGGCCTTAACTATGGCTACACCTTC. Translating it yields CASGYGLWGLNYGYTF. The chain uses TRBV7-9 and TRBJ1-2, with a tentative D call TRBD1 (5 bases). V lost 8 bases, J lost 1 base, and 20 bases lay in between. The CDR3 totals 16 residues. In germline, CDR1 is SEHNR, CDR2 FQNEAQ (reference sequence).

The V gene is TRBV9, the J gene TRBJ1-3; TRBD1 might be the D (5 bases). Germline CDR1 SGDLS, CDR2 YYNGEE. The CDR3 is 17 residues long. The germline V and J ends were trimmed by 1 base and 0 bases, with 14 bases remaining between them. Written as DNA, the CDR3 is TGTGCCAGCAGCGTAACAGGAGCCAAATTCTCTGGAAACACCATATATTTT. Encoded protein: CASSVTGAKFSGNTIYF.

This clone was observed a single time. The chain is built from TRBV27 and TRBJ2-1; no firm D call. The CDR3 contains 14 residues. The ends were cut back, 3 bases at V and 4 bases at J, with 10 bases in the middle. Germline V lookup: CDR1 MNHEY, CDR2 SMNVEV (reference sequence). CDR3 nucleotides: TGTGCCAGCAGTTTTGGAGACCCTTACAATGAGCAGTTCTTC. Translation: CASSFGDPYNEQFF.

CDR3 residues: CASSPMLEKLFF. The CDR3 DNA follows: TGTGCCAGCAGCCCCATGCTGGAGAAACTGTTTTTT. The chain employs TRBV16 and TRBJ1-4; D is undetermined. CDR1 and CDR2 from the germline V gene are KGHSY and FQNENV. Trimming shortened V by 4 bases and J by 11 bases, and 11 bases separated the two germline ends. The CDR3 sequence is 12 residues long. Based on the CDR3 plus reference TRBV16 and TRBJ1-4, the full variable domain is GEEVAQTPKHLVRGEGQKAKLYCAPIKGHSYVFWYQQVLKNEFKFLISFQNENVFDETGMPKERFSAKCLPNSPCSLEIQATKLEDSAVYFCASSPMLEKLFFGSGTQLSVL.